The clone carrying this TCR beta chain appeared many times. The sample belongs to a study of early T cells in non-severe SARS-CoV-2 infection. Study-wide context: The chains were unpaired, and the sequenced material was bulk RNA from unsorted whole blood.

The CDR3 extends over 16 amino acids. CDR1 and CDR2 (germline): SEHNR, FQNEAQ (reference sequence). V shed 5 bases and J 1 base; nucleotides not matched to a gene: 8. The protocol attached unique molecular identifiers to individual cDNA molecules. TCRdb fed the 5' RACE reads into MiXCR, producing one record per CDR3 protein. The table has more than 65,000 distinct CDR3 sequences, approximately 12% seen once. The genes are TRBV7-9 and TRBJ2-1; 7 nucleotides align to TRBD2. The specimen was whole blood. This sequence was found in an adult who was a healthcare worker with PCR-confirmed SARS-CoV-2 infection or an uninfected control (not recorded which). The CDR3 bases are TGTGCCAGCAGCACCACGACTAGCCCTTCCTACAATGAGCAGTTCTTC. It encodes CASSTTTSPSYNEQFF.